These 10 T cell receptor beta chains originate from one sample sequenced in a study of CD8+CD57+ T cells in acquired aplastic anemia. Previously, flow cytometry had revealed CD8+CD57+ cell expansion in the patients chosen for sequencing. Genomic DNA provided the template from which TCR beta VDJ and CDR3 profiles were obtained. TCRdb re-called the reads with MiXCR, one entry per CDR3 protein. The sample holds about 180,000 distinct CDR3 sequences, 47% seen once. Source material: sorted CD4+, CD8+, or CD8+CD57+ T cells (not recorded which) from PBMCs. The origin of the receptors is a human donor with aplastic anemia.

The rearrangement links TRBV2 to TRBJ2-3, with TRBD2 matching 10 bases. Germline lookup yields CDR1 SNHLY and CDR2 FYNNEI. CDR3 length: 14 amino acids. Unmatched junction bases numbered 3, after V lost 7 bases and J lost 2 bases. The CDR3 region is CASIAGGNTDTQYF. CDR3 in DNA: TGTGCCAGCATAGCGGGGGGCAACACAGATACGCAGTATTTT.

Many counts were recorded for this clonotype. V and J are TRBV10-3 and TRBJ1-1, with D hard to call. Germline assignment: CDR1 ENHRY and CDR2 SYGVKD. This CDR3 has 12 amino acids. V was trimmed by 7 bases and J by 0 bases, leaving 6 bases between them. The CDR3 reads CAIKALNTEAFF. Written as DNA, the CDR3 is TGTGCCATCAAAGCATTGAACACTGAAGCTTTCTTT.

V is TRBV2 and J is TRBJ1-4; possible D gene TRBD1, 6 bases. The CDR3 has 15 residues. V was trimmed by 4 bases and J by 4 bases, leaving 13 bases between them. Germline CDR1 is SNHLY and CDR2 is FYNNEI. In DNA, the CDR3 is TGTGCCAGCAGTGCACAGGGAACTCATAATGAAAAACTGTTTTTT. Amino acids: CASSAQGTHNEKLFF.

This chain connects TRBV27 to TRBJ1-5; D is possibly TRBD1 (5 bases). CDR3 length equals 15 residues. V was cut by 0 bases and J by 3 bases, with 9 bases left in between. Germline V gene sequence: CDR1 MNHEY, CDR2 SMNVEV (reference sequence). The CDR3 here is CASSLSGAINQPQHF. The CDR3 DNA is TGTGCCAGCAGTTTATCCGGGGCAATCAATCAGCCCCAGCATTTT.

The chain uses TRBV24-1 and TRBJ2-5, with 12 bases that match TRBD2. Germline V gene lookup returns CDR1 KGHDR and CDR2 SFDVKD. The CDR3 contains 15 residues. J was trimmed by 3 bases and V by 5 bases; bases with no gene match: 3. The CDR3 region is CATSAGLAGKETQYF. In nucleotides, the CDR3 is TGTGCCACCAGTGCGGGACTAGCGGGTAAAGAGACCCAGTACTTC.

This clonotype was observed a few times. This chain uses TRBV24-1 with TRBJ1-5; perhaps TRBD1 as D (6 bases). The germline CDR1 and CDR2 sequences are KGHDR and SFDVKD. V dropped 8 bases and J dropped 7 bases, with 14 bases sitting between them. This CDR3 has 13 residues. DNA of the CDR3: TGTGCCACCAACAGGGAAACAGGGCAGCCCCAGCATTTT. This translates into CATNRETGQPQHF.

V is TRBV19 and J is TRBJ2-3; no clear D gene. This CDR3 is built from 12 residues. CDR1 LNHDA and CDR2 SQIVND come from the germline V gene (reference sequence). Trimming took off 7 bases at V and 0 bases at J, with 5 bases between the two ends. CDR3 sequence reads: CASIGSTDTQYF. The DNA of the CDR3 is TGTGCCAGTATCGGGAGCACAGATACGCAGTATTTT. Supplemented by reference TRBV19 and TRBJ2-3, the full variable domain reads DGGITQSPKYLFRKEGQNVTLSCEQNLNHDAMYWYRQDPGQGLRLIYYSQIVNDFQKGDIAEGYSVSREKKESFPLTVTSAQKNPTAFYLCASIGSTDTQYFGPGTRLTVL.

This clonotype showed up many times. The rearrangement links TRBV9 to TRBJ2-3, with 9 positions matching TRBD2. V lost 0 bases, J lost 9 bases, and 8 bases stayed unmatched. Germline CDR1 SGDLS, CDR2 YYNGEE. CDR3 size: 15 residues. CDR3 coding DNA: TGTGCCAGCAGCGTAGTCGGCGGGGGGGCCCGCACGCAGTATTTT. Translating it yields CASSVVGGGARTQYF.

This clonotype was seen a single time. The rearrangement joins TRBV10-3 to TRBJ2-1; D possibly corresponds to TRBD2 (5 bases). The germline CDR1 and CDR2 sequences are ENHRY and SYGVKD. The V end was cut by 0 bases, the J end by 10 bases, with 7 bases between. CDR3 length equals 12 residues. CDR3 sequence reads: CAISESRGEQFF. CDR3 in DNA: TGTGCCATCAGTGAGTCCCGGGGAGAGCAGTTCTTC.

At least ten counts were recorded for this clonotype. CDR3: CASSYVQPNYGYTF. Written as DNA, the CDR3 is TGTGCCAGCAGTTACGTACAGCCTAACTATGGCTACACCTTC. V and J are TRBV6-5 and TRBJ1-2; D gene uncertain. The germline V gene encodes CDR1 MNHEY and CDR2 SVGAGI. V was clipped by 2 bases and J by 0 bases, with 7 bases between them. The CDR3 spans 14 residues.